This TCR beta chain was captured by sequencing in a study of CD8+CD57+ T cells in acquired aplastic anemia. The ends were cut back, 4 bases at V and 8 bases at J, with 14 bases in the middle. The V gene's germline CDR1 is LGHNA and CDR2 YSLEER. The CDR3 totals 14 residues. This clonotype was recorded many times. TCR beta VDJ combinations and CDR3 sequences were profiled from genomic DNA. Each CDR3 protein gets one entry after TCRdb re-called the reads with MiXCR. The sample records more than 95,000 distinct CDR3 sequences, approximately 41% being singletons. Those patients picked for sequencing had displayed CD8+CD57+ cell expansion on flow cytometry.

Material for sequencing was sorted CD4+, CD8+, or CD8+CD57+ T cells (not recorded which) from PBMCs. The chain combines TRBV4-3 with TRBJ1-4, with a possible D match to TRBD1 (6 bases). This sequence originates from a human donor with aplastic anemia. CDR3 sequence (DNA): TGCGCCAGCAGCCCACAGGGTCGCGGAGAAAAACTGTTTTTT. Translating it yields CASSPQGRGEKLFF.